The rows below give T cell receptor beta chains drawn from one sample of a study of beta chain features in type 1 diabetes. Clones were sequenced by immunoSEQ multiplex PCR, and TCRdb holds only the in-frame ones, with some missing. Of about 150,000 clones listed, about 8.1% are singletons. Input material: central memory CD4+ T cells from blood. The origin of the receptors is a man aged 18-30 years in good health. CDR3s include the opening cysteine and the closing phenylalanine or tryptophan. The order of the fields is D gene, clone size, J gene, V gene, CDR3 DNA, CDR3 protein. D genes are given only for firm matches. A clone size is listed for some rows: how often the clone was seen (once, few, many), or a class if it is expanded.

d_call: TRBD1; clone_size: few; j_call: TRBJ1-4; v_call: TRBV29-1; cdr3_nt: TGCAGCGTTGTGTTATGGGACAGTCTTAATGAAAAACTGTTTTTT; cdr3_aa: CSVVLWDSLNEKLFF
d_call: TRBD2; clone_size: few; j_call: TRBJ2-7; v_call: TRBV7-6; cdr3_nt: TGTGCCAGCAGCTCGACTAGCGGGGGTTACGAGCAGTACTTC; cdr3_aa: CASSSTSGGYEQYF
d_call: .; clone_size: few; j_call: TRBJ1-5; v_call: TRBV30; cdr3_nt: TGTGCCTGGAGTACGGAGGGAGACCAGCCCCAGCATTTT; cdr3_aa: CAWSTEGDQPQHF
d_call: .; clone_size: many; j_call: TRBJ1-1; v_call: TRBV7-3; cdr3_nt: TGTGCCAGCAGCTTACAGGATGGGAGCACTGAAGCTTTCTTT; cdr3_aa: CASSLQDGSTEAFF
d_call: TRBD2; clone_size: .; j_call: TRBJ2-7; v_call: TRBV5-1; cdr3_nt: TGCGCCAGCAGCACGTCGCGGGGGGCTAAGGGTGAGCAGTACTTC; cdr3_aa: CASSTSRGAKGEQYF
d_call: TRBD2; clone_size: .; j_call: TRBJ2-1; v_call: TRBV10-3; cdr3_nt: TGTGCCATCAGTGAGTCCGCTAGCGGGGGGGAATACGATAATGAGCAGTTCTTC; cdr3_aa: CAISESASGGEYDNEQFF
d_call: TRBD1; clone_size: few; j_call: TRBJ2-7; v_call: TRBV30; cdr3_nt: TGTGCCTGGAGTCCTGGACAGGCCCAGGGGGAGCAGTACTTC; cdr3_aa: CAWSPGQAQGEQYF
d_call: TRBD1; clone_size: few; j_call: TRBJ2-7; v_call: TRBV7-9; cdr3_nt: TGTGCCAGCAGCCCCAGGGGGCAGGGGGGTTACGAGCAGTACTTC; cdr3_aa: CASSPRGQGGYEQYF
d_call: .; clone_size: .; j_call: TRBJ2-7; v_call: TRBV6-1; cdr3_nt: TGTGCCAGCAGTGAAGGTCCAGGCGACACCTACGAGCAGTACTTC; cdr3_aa: CASSEGPGDTYEQYF
d_call: .; clone_size: .; j_call: TRBJ2-1; v_call: TRBV11-2; cdr3_nt: TGTGCCAGCAGCCGGAGCTCCTACAATGAGCAGTTCTTC; cdr3_aa: CASSRSSYNEQFF
d_call: .; clone_size: few; j_call: TRBJ1-5; v_call: TRBV21-1; cdr3_nt: TGTGCCAGCAGCAAAGCGCGGGCGAGGAGTCAGCCCCAGCATTTT; cdr3_aa: CASSKARARSQPQHF
d_call: .; clone_size: .; j_call: TRBJ2-2; v_call: TRBV2; cdr3_nt: TGTGCCAGCAGAAAACTAGGCACCGGGGAGCTGTTTTTT; cdr3_aa: CASRKLGTGELFF
d_call: .; clone_size: many; j_call: TRBJ2-1; v_call: TRBV29-1; cdr3_nt: TGCAGTGCTACAGTGAACAATGAGCAGTTCTTC; cdr3_aa: CSATVNNEQFF
d_call: .; clone_size: few; j_call: TRBJ1-4; v_call: TRBV14; cdr3_nt: TGTGCCAGCAGCCAAGAGGGCTGGGGCAGGGATGAAAAACTGTTTTTT; cdr3_aa: CASSQEGWGRDEKLFF
d_call: TRBD1; clone_size: few; j_call: TRBJ2-6; v_call: TRBV27; cdr3_nt: TGTGCCAGCACCCCCGGGACAGGGACCTCTGGGGCCAACGTCCTGACTTTC; cdr3_aa: CASTPGTGTSGANVLTF
d_call: .; clone_size: few; j_call: TRBJ2-5; v_call: TRBV7-3; cdr3_nt: TGTGCCAGCAGCCAGAGGTTGGGCCAAGAGACCCAGTACTTC; cdr3_aa: CASSQRLGQETQYF
d_call: .; clone_size: many; j_call: TRBJ1-2; v_call: TRBV29-1; cdr3_nt: TGCAGCGTTGACAGGTCCTACACCTTC; cdr3_aa: CSVDRSYTF
d_call: .; clone_size: .; j_call: TRBJ2-5; v_call: TRBV5-1; cdr3_nt: TGCGCCAGCAGCTTGTCGGGTCAGCGAGAGACCCAGTACTTC; cdr3_aa: CASSLSGQRETQYF
d_call: TRBD1; clone_size: .; j_call: TRBJ2-7; v_call: TRBV2; cdr3_nt: TGTGCCAGCGTACGGACAGGGGGATTCACCTCCGGCGAGCAGTACTTC; cdr3_aa: CASVRTGGFTSGEQYF
d_call: TRBD1; clone_size: .; j_call: TRBJ1-5; v_call: TRBV6-1; cdr3_nt: TGTGCCAGCAGTGGCCGACCGGGACAGATGAATTTT; cdr3_aa: CASSGRPGQMNF
d_call: TRBD1; clone_size: .; j_call: TRBJ1-1; v_call: TRBV28; cdr3_nt: TGTGCCAGCACTCCGACCCTGGGTACAGGGGGCTTGAACACTGAAGCTTTCTTT; cdr3_aa: CASTPTLGTGGLNTEAFF
d_call: .; clone_size: .; j_call: TRBJ2-3; v_call: TRBV15; cdr3_nt: TGTGCCACCAGCAGAGATCCGCGGGGAAAGGCAGATACGCAGTATTTT; cdr3_aa: CATSRDPRGKADTQYF
d_call: TRBD1; clone_size: few; j_call: TRBJ2-2; v_call: TRBV5-1; cdr3_nt: TGCGCCAGCAGCTTGGAGGGGGCACTGCGAGAGGGGACCGGGGAGCTGTTTTTT; cdr3_aa: CASSLEGALREGTGELFF